This passage covers 22 T cell receptor beta chains from one sample sequenced in a study of T cells in tuberculosis. Data came from immunoSEQ multiplex PCR; TCRdb stores just in-frame clones and leaves some out. The data contain tens of thousands of clones, about 95% of them singletons. Sample: PBMCs. The receptors shown here come from a donor between 10 and 29 years old with latent tuberculosis or without tuberculosis infection.

The V and J genes are TRBV30 and TRBJ2-1, with TRBD2 matching over 9 bases. Per germline, CDR1 GTSNPN and CDR2 SVGIG (reference sequence). The CDR3 has 18 residues. V shed 1 base and J 10 bases; nucleotides not matched to a gene: 20. The CDR3 spells CAWSARLTGTSSRGEQFF. The DNA of the CDR3 is TGTGCCTGGAGTGCGAGACTTACCGGGACTAGCTCCCGGGGGGAGCAGTTCTTC.

The rearrangement joins TRBV5-1 to TRBJ2-7; 7 nucleotides agree with TRBD1. Germline CDR1 is SGHRS and CDR2 is YFSETQ. The CDR3 is 16 residues long. The V and J ends lost 1 base and 2 bases, in that order; junction bases with no gene match: 9. CDR3: CASSLLSGTDPYEQYF. The DNA for the CDR3 is TGCGCCAGCAGCTTGTTATCCGGGACAGACCCCTACGAGCAGTACTTC.

This chain uses TRBV19 with TRBJ1-1, with D perhaps matching TRBD1 (5 bases). Germline CDR1 LNHDA, CDR2 SQIVND (reference sequence). Deletions cut 0 bases from V and 4 bases from J, with 12 bases between. This CDR3 has 15 amino acids. The CDR3 region is CASSIDRGGATEAFF. CDR3 coding DNA: TGTGCCAGTAGTATAGACCGGGGGGGAGCCACTGAAGCTTTCTTT.

This rearrangement joins TRBV10-2 to TRBJ2-1, with D possibly TRBD1 on 5 matching bases. Germline CDR1 WSHSY, CDR2 SAAADI. The CDR3 covers 15 residues. The V gene lost 3 bases and the J gene lost 0 bases, with 9 bases spanning the gap. CDR3 loop: CASSERGFSYNEQFF. The DNA for the CDR3 is TGCGCCAGCAGTGAAAGGGGCTTCTCCTACAATGAGCAGTTCTTC.

The genes are TRBV6-6 and TRBJ1-5; D remains ambiguous. The V and J ends lost 0 bases and 6 bases respectively, with 9 bases between them. The CDR3 length is 14 residues. The germline V gene has CDR1 MNHNY and CDR2 SVGAGI (reference sequence). The CDR3: CASSYSRGVQPQHF. The CDR3 nucleotides read TGTGCCAGCAGTTACTCGAGAGGCGTTCAGCCCCAGCATTTT.

V usage is TRBV5-1 and J usage is TRBJ1-1; tentative D call: TRBD1 (5 bases). Germline CDR1 SGHRS, CDR2 YFSETQ. V shed 5 bases and J shed 1 base, with 9 bases lying between them. The CDR3 contains 13 residues. CDR3 nucleotide sequence: TGCGCCAGCAGACCCACAGGGAACACTGAAGCTTTCTTT. Its protein is CASRPTGNTEAFF. The full variable domain, completed using reference TRBV5-1 and TRBJ1-1, is KAGVTQTPRYLIKTRGQQVTLSCSPISGHRSVSWYQQTPGQGLQFLFEYFSETQRNKGNFPGRFSGRQFSNSRSEMNVSTLELGDSALYLCASRPTGNTEAFFGQGTRLTVV.

The V call is TRBV30, the J call TRBJ1-2, with 7 bases aligning to TRBD1. V dropped 4 bases and J dropped 6; count of bases not matched to a gene: 8. From germline, CDR1 is GTSNPN and CDR2 SVGIG (reference sequence). The CDR3 is 13 amino acids. DNA for the CDR3: TGTGCCTGGAATTTTGACAGGGACCATGGCTACACCTTC. Translating it yields CAWNFDRDHGYTF. The full variable domain, in which reference TRBV30 and TRBJ1-2 provide the parts outside the CDR3, is SQTIHQWPATLVQPVGSPLSLECTVEGTSNPNLYWYRQAAGRGLQLLFYSVGIGQISSEVPQNLSASRPQDRQFILSSKKLLLSDSGFYLCAWNFDRDHGYTFGSGTRLTVV.

The V gene is TRBV11-3, the J gene TRBJ2-3; 8 nucleotides match TRBD2. In germline, CDR1 is SGHNT, CDR2 YENEEA. V lost 5 bases to trimming and J lost 6 bases; unmatched junction nucleotides: 1. The CDR3 has 12 amino acids. The CDR3 nucleotides are TGTGCCAGCAGCCCGGGAGGGGATACGCAGTATTTT. Translating gives CASSPGGDTQYF.

The rearrangement uses TRBV29-1 and TRBJ2-7, with a tentative D call TRBD1 (6 bases). This CDR3 is 13 amino acids long. Trimming cost V 4 bases and J 0 bases, with 10 bases left between them. Looked up from germline, CDR1 is SQVTM and CDR2 is ANQGSEA. In DNA, the CDR3 is TGCAGCGTTGTCCAAGGGGGCTCCTACGAGCAGTACTTC. Translating gives CSVVQGGSYEQYF.

This chain connects TRBV5-1 to TRBJ1-2; 10 nucleotides match TRBD1. The J segment lost 6 bases and the V segment lost 4 bases, leaving 15 bases of the junction unmatched. This CDR3 spans 17 amino acids. Germline V gives CDR1 SGHRS, CDR2 YFSETQ. The CDR3 bases are TGCGCCAGCAGCGCGTACCGGGACAGGGGAAGAGATGATGGCTACACCTTC. This translates into CASSAYRDRGRDDGYTF.

The chain carries TRBV14 and TRBJ2-7; TRBD1 matches 7 bases. Germline V gene sequence: CDR1 SGHDN, CDR2 FVKESK. The CDR3 runs 14 residues. The V segment lost 6 bases and the J segment 7 bases; nucleotides outside the gene matches: 12. CDR3 residues: CASSRTGVLVEQYF. The DNA of the CDR3 is TGTGCCAGCAGTCGTACAGGGGTATTAGTTGAGCAGTACTTC.

This chain joins TRBV15 and TRBJ1-5, with 9 bases aligning to TRBD1. The CDR3 is made up of 15 amino acids. The V segment lost 1 base and the J segment 4 bases; nucleotides outside the gene matches: 2. Germline CDR1 is LNHNV and CDR2 is YYDKDF (reference sequence). The CDR3 nucleotides read TGTGCCACCAGCAGAGCTGGGACAGGGAATCAGCCCCAGCATTTT. Its translation: CATSRAGTGNQPQHF. The full variable domain, completed using reference TRBV15 and TRBJ1-5, is DAMVIQNPRYQVTQFGKPVTLSCSQTLNHNVMYWYQQKSSQAPKLLFHYYDKDFNNEADTPDNFQSRRPNTSFCFLDIRSPGLGDTAMYLCATSRAGTGNQPQHFGDGTRLSIL.

The CDR3 sequence: CASSVEIFSEAEQFF. The CDR3 DNA follows: TGTGCCAGCAGCGTAGAAATTTTCTCAGAGGCTGAGCAGTTCTTC. The rearrangement links TRBV9 to TRBJ2-1; D remains unclear. CDR1 SGDLS and CDR2 YYNGEE come from the germline V gene. This CDR3 region has 15 residues. Trimming left V 0 bases short and J 9 bases short, with 16 bases between.

V gene TRBV11-2 combines with J gene TRBJ2-3; D gene unclear. Looked up from germline, CDR1 is SGHAT and CDR2 is FQNNGV. The CDR3 has 15 amino acids. V was clipped by 6 bases and J by 0 bases, with 13 bases between them. In nucleotides, the CDR3 is TGTGCCAGCAGTTACGGTGGCGGTAGCACAGATACGCAGTATTTT. This encodes CASSYGGGSTDTQYF.

The chain is built from TRBV5-1 and TRBJ1-2; a weak D match, TRBD1 (6 bases). The CDR3 totals 13 residues. The V gene's germline CDR1 is SGHRS and CDR2 YFSETQ. Trimming removed 4 bases from V and 5 bases from J, with 12 bases in between. The CDR3 DNA follows: TGCGCCAGCAGCCCGGACAGCTTGTATGGCTACACCTTC. Protein product: CASSPDSLYGYTF.

The count of this clone is one. J is TRBJ1-2 and V is TRBV5-1; 11 bases map to TRBD1. This CDR3 comprises 15 residues. V trimming: 4 bases; J trimming: 3 bases; junction bases outside the gene matches: 5. Germline CDR1 is SGHRS and CDR2 is YFSETQ. Written as DNA, the CDR3 is TGCGCCAGCAGCCCGAGGACAGGGGGCGACTATGGCTACACCTTC. It yields the protein CASSPRTGGDYGYTF.

The chain combines TRBV18 with TRBJ1-5, with TRBD1 matching over 9 bases. V lost 3 bases to trimming and J lost 4 bases; unmatched junction nucleotides: 1. The germline CDR1 and CDR2 sequences are KGHSH and LQKENI. The CDR3 runs to 14 residues. In DNA form, the CDR3 reads TGTGCCAGCTCACCCGGGACAGGGAATCAGCCCCAGCATTTT. Amino acid sequence: CASSPGTGNQPQHF.

This CDR3 reads CASSLVVGLANEQFF. The CDR3 DNA reads TGTGCCAGCAGCTTAGTGGTGGGACTAGCAAATGAGCAGTTCTTC. V is TRBV7-9 and J is TRBJ2-1, with 9 bases matching TRBD2. Germline CDR1 and CDR2: SEHNR and FQNEAQ (reference sequence). The CDR3 covers 15 residues. V dropped 1 base and J dropped 7; count of bases not matched to a gene: 5.

This rearrangement joins TRBV18 to TRBJ1-1; D unresolved. This CDR3 spans 13 amino acids. Germline-derived CDR1 and CDR2 are KGHSH and LQKENI. The V and J ends lost 3 bases and 3 bases respectively, with 8 bases between them. The CDR3 protein is CASSPMRDTEAFF. The CDR3 nucleotides are TGTGCCAGCTCACCCATGAGGGACACTGAAGCTTTCTTT.

The table lists this clone with a count of one. This chain uses TRBV4-1 with TRBJ2-1; D possibly corresponds to TRBD2 (6 bases). Trimming took 3 bases from V and 4 from J, leaving 16 bases between them. This CDR3 spans 16 amino acids. CDR1 is MGHRA and CDR2 is YSYEKL in the germline V gene. CDR3 loop: CASSHEPGLNYNEQFF. The CDR3 region has the DNA TGCGCCAGCAGCCACGAACCGGGACTTAATTACAATGAGCAGTTCTTC.

This chain uses TRBV29-1 with TRBJ2-4; a weak D match, TRBD2 (6 bases). The CDR3 totals 13 residues. V dropped 3 bases and J dropped 4 bases, with 10 bases sitting between them. In germline, CDR1 is SQVTM, CDR2 ANQGSEA. The CDR3 nucleotides read TGCAGCGTTGAGCGGGAAACAAAAAACATTCAGTACTTC. Translation: CSVERETKNIQYF. Supplemented by reference TRBV29-1 and TRBJ2-4, the full variable domain reads SAVISQKPSRDICQRGTSLTIQCQVDSQVTMMFWYRQQPGQSLTLIATANQGSEATYESGFVIDKFPISRPNLTFSTLTVSNMSPEDSSIYLCSVERETKNIQYFGAGTRLSVL.

This chain links TRBV7-2 with TRBJ1-2; TRBD1 is a possible D gene (5 bases). CDR3 length: 13 amino acids. Germline CDR1 reads SGHTA; CDR2 reads FQGNSA. V shed 5 bases and J shed 4 bases, with 11 bases lying between them. The CDR3 sequence is CASSPREIYGYTF. In nucleotides, the CDR3 is TGTGCCAGCAGCCCCAGGGAAATCTATGGCTACACCTTC.